The 15 T cell receptor beta chains presented below share a single source sample, sequenced in a study of T cell responses to AZD1222 COVID-19 vaccine. Measured with immunoSEQ multiplex PCR; TCRdb has only the in-frame clones, and not every one. The sample yields 95,000 to 130,000 clones, 75% to 90% seen once. The sample was peripheral blood, taken on day 0 of MenACWY control vaccination. These receptors were obtained from an adult in good health.

J is TRBJ2-5 and V is TRBV6-5; D gene uncertain. V gave up 5 bases and J gave up 5 bases, with 9 bases separating them. The germline V gene has CDR1 MNHEY and CDR2 SVGAGI. The CDR3 has 12 residues. CDR3 in amino acids: CASSSLLETQYF. CDR3 DNA: TGTGCCAGCAGTAGTCTACTGGAGACCCAGTACTTC.

The chain links TRBV28 to TRBJ1-3; tentative D call: TRBD1 (5 bases). V shed 3 bases and J shed 0 bases, with 9 bases lying between them. The CDR3 consists of 15 residues. Germline assignment: CDR1 MDHEN and CDR2 SYDVKM. The CDR3 spells CASSLGGVSGNTIYF. As DNA, the CDR3 is TGTGCCAGCAGTTTGGGGGGGGTCTCTGGAAACACCATATATTTT. The full variable domain, completed using reference TRBV28 and TRBJ1-3, is DVKVTQSSRYLVKRTGEKVFLECVQDMDHENMFWYRQDPGLGLRLIYFSYDVKMKEKGDIPEGYSVSREKKERFSLILESASTNQTSMYLCASSLGGVSGNTIYFGEGSWLTVV.

This sequence joins TRBV7-2 and TRBJ1-3; a possible D gene is TRBD1 (5 bases). Germline V gene data show CDR1 as SGHTA and CDR2 as FQGNSA. The CDR3 is made up of 16 amino acids. The V and J ends lost 3 bases and 4 bases respectively, with 16 bases between them. In DNA, the CDR3 is TGTGCCAGCAGCTTGGGGCCCGGGGGAGCCGGAAACACCATATATTTT. As protein: CASSLGPGGAGNTIYF.

V is TRBV5-3 and J is TRBJ1-2; no clear D. TRBV5-3 carries the ORF label, with uncertain function. The CDR3 has 11 residues. The germline V and J ends were trimmed by 10 bases and 8 bases, with 15 bases remaining between them. CDR3 DNA sequence: TGTGCCCGTTGCTCCTTTTACGGCTACACCTTC. Encoded protein: CARCSFYGYTF.

The chain links TRBV4-1 to TRBJ1-5, with 10 bases lining up with TRBD1. This CDR3 has 19 amino acids. V was pared by 0 bases and J by 2 bases, with 10 bases of the junction left unmatched. Germline V gives CDR1 MGHRA, CDR2 YSYEKL. The CDR3 sequence is CASSQEPGQGWLGNQPQHF. The CDR3 nucleotides are TGCGCCAGCAGCCAAGAACCGGGACAGGGGTGGTTAGGCAATCAGCCCCAGCATTTT.

The chain uses TRBV24-1 and TRBJ1-4; D may be TRBD1 (5 bases). V gave up 5 bases and J gave up 10 bases, with 10 bases separating them. The CDR3 runs 12 residues. Germline CDR1 is KGHDR and CDR2 is SFDVKD. CDR3 in amino acids: CATSAPGGKLFF. CDR3 in DNA: TGTGCCACCAGTGCCCCGGGGGGAAAACTGTTTTTT.

This chain uses TRBV5-5 with TRBJ2-7; D remains ambiguous. This CDR3 contains 15 residues. V gave up 0 bases and J gave up 2 bases, with 12 bases separating them. Germline CDR1 is SGHKS and CDR2 is YYEKEE (reference sequence). The CDR3 here is CASSLGTHGPYEQYF. CDR3 nucleotide sequence: TGTGCCAGCAGCTTGGGGACCCATGGTCCCTACGAGCAGTACTTC.

The gene calls are TRBV27 and TRBJ2-1; maybe TRBD2 (5 bases). The germline V gene has CDR1 MNHEY and CDR2 SMNVEV (reference sequence). The CDR3 sequence is 16 residues long. Trimming took 1 base from V and 8 from J, leaving 18 bases between them. The CDR3 loop reads CASSLLERSKGHEQFF. CDR3 nucleotide sequence: TGTGCCAGCAGTTTATTGGAGCGGTCGAAAGGGCATGAGCAGTTCTTC.

V is TRBV6-6 and J is TRBJ2-7; 11 positions match TRBD1. This CDR3 comprises 16 residues. Germline CDR1 is MNHNY and CDR2 is SVGAGI (reference sequence). The J segment lost 10 bases and the V segment lost 5 bases, leaving 16 bases of the junction unmatched. CDR3 coding DNA: TGTGCCAGCAGTCGAGGCGGACAGGGGGCGTCCGTCGTTCAGTACTTC. Its translation is CASSRGGQGASVVQYF.

The rearrangement joins TRBV7-8 to TRBJ1-4; D may be TRBD1 (6 bases). This CDR3 has 17 amino acids. V was clipped by 3 bases and J by 2 bases, with 16 bases between them. The germline V gene encodes CDR1 SGHVS and CDR2 FQNEAQ. The CDR3 DNA reads as TGTGCCAGCAGCTTCGACAGGAAGGATGCGACTAATGAAAAACTGTTTTTT. As protein: CASSFDRKDATNEKLFF.

This clone was recorded only once. The CDR3 region is CAWQQGYGNTIYF. The CDR3 nucleotides read TGTGCCTGGCAACAGGGATACGGAAACACCATATATTTT. The V and J genes are TRBV30 and TRBJ1-3, with D possibly TRBD1 on 6 matching bases. The CDR3 consists of 13 residues. Germline-derived CDR1 and CDR2 are GTSNPN and SVGIG (reference sequence). V was trimmed by 5 bases and J by 4 bases, leaving 12 bases between them.

The genes are TRBV30 and TRBJ2-1, with 10 bases identical to TRBD1. V was pared by 1 base and J by 9 bases, with 9 bases of the junction left unmatched. The germline V gene encodes CDR1 GTSNPN and CDR2 SVGIG (reference sequence). The CDR3 contains 15 residues. The CDR3 DNA sequence: TGTGCCTGGAGTGGGAGGACAGGGGGTCTAAGTGAGCAGTTCTTC. Translation: CAWSGRTGGLSEQFF.

The gene calls are TRBV6-1 and TRBJ2-7; weak D call: TRBD2 (6 bases). Trimming removed 2 bases at V and 1 base at J, with 18 bases between. This CDR3 comprises 17 residues. The germline CDR1 and CDR2 sequences are MNHNS and SASEGT. The CDR3 loop reads CASSEFFSAGRSYEQYF. The DNA of the CDR3 is TGTGCCAGCAGTGAATTCTTTTCGGCGGGAAGATCCTACGAGCAGTACTTC.

The chain is built from TRBV7-2 and TRBJ2-5; possibly TRBD1 or TRBD2 for D (6 bases each). The germline V gene has CDR1 SGHTA and CDR2 FQGNSA. V shed 5 bases and J shed 1 base, with 20 bases lying between them. This CDR3 region has 17 residues. The DNA for the CDR3 is TGTGCCAGCAGCCCCAGGGGTGGCGGGGTGACCCAAGAGACCCAGTACTTC. Translating it yields CASSPRGGGVTQETQYF. Filled out from reference TRBV7-2 and TRBJ2-5, the complete variable domain reads GAGVSQSPSNKVTEKGKDVELRCDPISGHTALYWYRQSLGQGLEFLIYFQGNSAPDKSGLPSDRFSAERTGGSVSTLTIQRTQQEDSAVYLCASSPRGGGVTQETQYFGPGTRLLVL.

This clone was counted between two and nine times. The chain's CDR3 is CASRVLNYGYTF. CDR3 DNA sequence: TGTGCCAGCCGTGTCCTTAACTATGGCTACACCTTC. V and J are TRBV12-3 or TRBV12-4 and TRBJ1-2, with unresolved D. V was shortened by 8 bases and J by 1 base, with 8 bases between the two germline ends. The length of the CDR3 is 12 residues.